These T cell receptor beta chains were read from a single sample in a study of CD4 T cells in relation to SARS-CoV-2 and coronaviruses. The repertoire was sequenced with immunoSEQ multiplex PCR; TCRdb's copy has only in-frame clones and lacks some. Among tens of thousands of clones listed, 88% were seen once. The sample taken for sequencing was memory CD4+ T cells from PBMCs. Receptors originate from an adult with COVID-19. The CDR3 runs from the conserved cysteine through the conserved F or W. Fields, in order: clone size, D gene, V gene, J gene, CDR3 DNA, CDR3 protein. D genes are given only for firm matches. Clone size is not always given. Where it is, it says once, few, many or a class for expanded clones.

-	-	TRBV6-6	TRBJ2-7	TGTGCCAGCAGTTCCTCACAGGGCTACGAGCAGTACTTC	CASSSSQGYEQYF
-	TRBD1	TRBV11-2	TRBJ2-1	TGTGCCAGCAGCTACAGGGGGCGAAACTCCCTTTACAATGAGCAGTTCTTC	CASSYRGRNSLYNEQFF
-	-	TRBV18	TRBJ2-7	TGTGCCAGCTCACGCGAGACCTACGAGCAGTACTTC	CASSRETYEQYF
once	-	TRBV29-1	TRBJ2-7	TGCAGCATTGGGGGTCAGTACTACGAGCAGTACTTC	CSIGGQYYEQYF
-	TRBD2	TRBV2	TRBJ2-3	TGTGCCAGCAGTTCAGCGGGGGTGGGCCTAGATACGCAGTATTTT	CASSSAGVGLDTQYF
-	-	TRBV19	TRBJ2-6	TGTGCCAGTAGTCCTGGCCGAACAGGGTCTTCGTACGGGGCCAACGTCCTGACTTTC	CASSPGRTGSSYGANVLTF
-	-	TRBV27	TRBJ2-7	TGTGCCAGCAGTTTATCGACGTCCCTCCTGGCCCACGAGCAGTACTTC	CASSLSTSLLAHEQYF
-	-	TRBV6-5	TRBJ2-7	TGTGCCAGCACCTTGGCGAGTGGCTACGAGCAGTACTTC	CASTLASGYEQYF
-	TRBD2	TRBV30	TRBJ2-3	TGTGCCTGGTCCGGGGGGGCCACAGATACGCAGTATTTT	CAWSGGATDTQYF
-	TRBD1	TRBV6-5	TRBJ2-7	TGTGCCAGCAGTTCTTCCGGGACAGGGGACCCCGAGCAGTACTTC	CASSSSGTGDPEQYF
-	-	TRBV25-1	TRBJ1-4	TGTGCCAGCAGTGAAGTGCTGGGTGAAAAACTGTTTTTT	CASSEVLGEKLFF
-	-	TRBV2	TRBJ2-7	TGTGCCAGCACGAGACGGTCGGCCGAGCAGTACTTC	CASTRRSAEQYF
few	-	TRBV5-5	TRBJ2-2	TGTGCCAGCAGCTTCGCGGTGGGTTCCGGGGGTTCGGACACCGGGGAGCTGTTTTTT	CASSFAVGSGGSDTGELFF